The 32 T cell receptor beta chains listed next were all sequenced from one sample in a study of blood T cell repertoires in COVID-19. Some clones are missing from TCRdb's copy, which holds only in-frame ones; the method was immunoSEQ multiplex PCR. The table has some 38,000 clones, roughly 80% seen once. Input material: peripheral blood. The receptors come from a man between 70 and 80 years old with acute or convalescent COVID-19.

The CDR3 loop reads CASPNGDSSYEQYF. The DNA of the CDR3 is TGTGCCAGTCCGAACGGGGACAGCTCCTACGAGCAGTACTTC. The chain couples TRBV19 to TRBJ2-7; 7 nucleotides line up with TRBD1. CDR1 is LNHDA, CDR2 SQIVND, per germline (reference sequence). Trimming removed 8 bases from V and 0 bases from J; junction bases left unmatched: 7. The CDR3 contains 14 residues.

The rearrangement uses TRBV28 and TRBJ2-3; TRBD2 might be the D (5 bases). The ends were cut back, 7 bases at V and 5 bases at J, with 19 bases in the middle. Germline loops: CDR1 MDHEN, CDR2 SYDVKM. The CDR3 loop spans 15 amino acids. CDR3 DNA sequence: TGTGCCAGCACTCCTGGAGGACTCCGGGGAGATACGCAGTATTTT. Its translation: CASTPGGLRGDTQYF.

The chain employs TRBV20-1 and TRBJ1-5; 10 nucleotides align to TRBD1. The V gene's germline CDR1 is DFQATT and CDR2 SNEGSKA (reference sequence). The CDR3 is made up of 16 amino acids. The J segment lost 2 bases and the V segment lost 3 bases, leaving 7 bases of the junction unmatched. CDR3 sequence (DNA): TGCAGTGCTAGTTGGACAGGGGGGACGGGCAATCAGCCCCAGCATTTT. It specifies CSASWTGGTGNQPQHF.

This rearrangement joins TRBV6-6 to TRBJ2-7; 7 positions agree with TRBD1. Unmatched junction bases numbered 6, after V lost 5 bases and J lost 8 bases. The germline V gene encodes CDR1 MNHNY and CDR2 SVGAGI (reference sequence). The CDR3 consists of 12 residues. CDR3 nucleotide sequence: TGTGCCAGCAGTAAAACAGGGGTCCAGCAGTACTTC. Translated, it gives CASSKTGVQQYF.

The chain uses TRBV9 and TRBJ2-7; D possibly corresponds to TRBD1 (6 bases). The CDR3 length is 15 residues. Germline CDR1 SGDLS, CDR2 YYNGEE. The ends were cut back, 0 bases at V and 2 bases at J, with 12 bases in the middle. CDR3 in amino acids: CASSVAPGDTYEQYF. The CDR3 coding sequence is TGTGCCAGCAGCGTAGCCCCAGGGGATACCTACGAGCAGTACTTC.

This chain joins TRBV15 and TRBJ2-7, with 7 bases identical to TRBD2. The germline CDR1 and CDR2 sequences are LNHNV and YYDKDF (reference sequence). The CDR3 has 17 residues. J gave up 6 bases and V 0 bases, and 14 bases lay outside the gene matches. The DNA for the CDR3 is TGTGCCACCAGCAGAGATCGAAAAGCGGGAATGTCGTTCGAGCAGTACTTC. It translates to CATSRDRKAGMSFEQYF.

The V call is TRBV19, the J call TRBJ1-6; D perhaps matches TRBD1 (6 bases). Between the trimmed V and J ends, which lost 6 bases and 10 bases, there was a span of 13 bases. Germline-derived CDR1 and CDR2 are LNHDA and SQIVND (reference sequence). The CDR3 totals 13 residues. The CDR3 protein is CASRADSVSPLHF. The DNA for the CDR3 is TGTGCCAGTAGGGCGGACAGTGTGTCACCCCTCCACTTT.

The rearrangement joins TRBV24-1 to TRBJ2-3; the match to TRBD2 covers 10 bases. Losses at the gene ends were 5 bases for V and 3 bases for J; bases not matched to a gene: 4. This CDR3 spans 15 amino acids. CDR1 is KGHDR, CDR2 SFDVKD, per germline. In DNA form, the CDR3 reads TGTGCCACCAGTGGTGTTAGCGGGGGGACAGATACGCAGTATTTT. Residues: CATSGVSGGTDTQYF.

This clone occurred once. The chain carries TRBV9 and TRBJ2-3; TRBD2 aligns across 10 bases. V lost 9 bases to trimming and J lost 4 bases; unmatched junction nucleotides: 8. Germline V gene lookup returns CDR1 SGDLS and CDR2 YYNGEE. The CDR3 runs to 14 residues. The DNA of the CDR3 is TGTGCCACCTCGAGCGGGGGGGCAGCAGATACGCAGTATTTT. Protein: CATSSGGAADTQYF.

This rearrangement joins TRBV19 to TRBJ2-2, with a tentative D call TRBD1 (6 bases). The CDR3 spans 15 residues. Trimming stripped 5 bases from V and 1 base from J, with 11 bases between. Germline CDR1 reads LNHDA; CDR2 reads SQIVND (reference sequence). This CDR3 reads CASSSGTMNTGELFF. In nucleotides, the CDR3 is TGTGCCAGTAGTTCCGGGACAATGAACACCGGGGAGCTGTTTTTT.

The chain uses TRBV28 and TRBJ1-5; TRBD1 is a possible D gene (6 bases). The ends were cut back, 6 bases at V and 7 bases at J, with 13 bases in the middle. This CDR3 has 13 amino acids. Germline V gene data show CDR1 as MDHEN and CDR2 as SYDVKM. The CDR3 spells CASRTDRNQPQHF. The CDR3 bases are TGTGCCAGCAGGACTGACAGGAACCAGCCCCAGCATTTT.

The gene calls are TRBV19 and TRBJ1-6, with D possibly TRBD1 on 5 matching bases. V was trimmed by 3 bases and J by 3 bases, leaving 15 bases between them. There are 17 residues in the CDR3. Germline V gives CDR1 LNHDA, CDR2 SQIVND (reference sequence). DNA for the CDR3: TGTGCCAGTAGTATCCCGGGCAGGGCCGGCTATAATTCACCCCTCCACTTT. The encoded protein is CASSIPGRAGYNSPLHF.

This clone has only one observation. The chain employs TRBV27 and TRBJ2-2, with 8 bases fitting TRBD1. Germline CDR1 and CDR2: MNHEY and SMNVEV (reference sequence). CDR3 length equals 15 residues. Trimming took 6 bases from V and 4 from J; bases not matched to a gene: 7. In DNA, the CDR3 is TGTGCCAGCAGCCCAGACAGGGGTGGCACCGGGGAGCTGTTTTTT. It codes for CASSPDRGGTGELFF.

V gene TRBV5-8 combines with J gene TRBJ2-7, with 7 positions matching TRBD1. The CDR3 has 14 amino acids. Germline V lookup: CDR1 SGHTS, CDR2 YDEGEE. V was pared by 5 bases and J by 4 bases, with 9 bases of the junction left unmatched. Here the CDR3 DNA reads TGTGCCAGCAGTTCCGACAGGGTGAAATACGAGCAGTACTTC. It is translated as CASSSDRVKYEQYF.

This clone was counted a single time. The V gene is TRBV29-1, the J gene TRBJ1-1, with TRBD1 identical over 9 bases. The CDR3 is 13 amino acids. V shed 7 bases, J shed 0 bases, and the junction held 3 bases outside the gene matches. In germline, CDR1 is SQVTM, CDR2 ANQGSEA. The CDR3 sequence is CSADRGMNTEAFF. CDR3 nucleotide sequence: TGCAGCGCCGACAGGGGGATGAACACTGAAGCTTTCTTT.

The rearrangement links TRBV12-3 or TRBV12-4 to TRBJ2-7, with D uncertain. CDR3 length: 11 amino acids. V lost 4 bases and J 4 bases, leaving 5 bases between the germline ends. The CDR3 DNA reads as TGTGCCAGCAGTTCTAGTTACGAGCAGTACTTC. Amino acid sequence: CASSSSYEQYF.

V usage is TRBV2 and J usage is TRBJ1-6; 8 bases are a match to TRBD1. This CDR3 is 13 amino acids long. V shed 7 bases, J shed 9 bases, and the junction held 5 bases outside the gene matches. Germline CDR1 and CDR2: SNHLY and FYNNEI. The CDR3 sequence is CASKGQASSPLHF. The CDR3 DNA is TGTGCCAGCAAGGGACAGGCTAGTTCACCCCTCCACTTT.

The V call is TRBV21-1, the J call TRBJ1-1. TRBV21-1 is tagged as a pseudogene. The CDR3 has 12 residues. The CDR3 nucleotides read TGTGCCAGCAGGGGAGGGGACTCTGAAGCTTTCTTT. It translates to CASRGGDSEAFF.

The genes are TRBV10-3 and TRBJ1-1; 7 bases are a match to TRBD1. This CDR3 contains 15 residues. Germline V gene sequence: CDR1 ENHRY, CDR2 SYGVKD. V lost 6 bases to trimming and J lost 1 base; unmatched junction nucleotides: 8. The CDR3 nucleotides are TGTGCCATCAGCGAAGGACAGGCCGGGAACACTGAAGCTTTCTTT. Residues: CAISEGQAGNTEAFF.

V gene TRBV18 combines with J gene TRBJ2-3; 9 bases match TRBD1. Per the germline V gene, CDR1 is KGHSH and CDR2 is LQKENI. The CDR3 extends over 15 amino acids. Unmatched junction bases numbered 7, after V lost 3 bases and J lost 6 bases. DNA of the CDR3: TGTGCCAGCTCACCCCGGACAGGGGTCCGGGATACGCAGTATTTT. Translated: CASSPRTGVRDTQYF.

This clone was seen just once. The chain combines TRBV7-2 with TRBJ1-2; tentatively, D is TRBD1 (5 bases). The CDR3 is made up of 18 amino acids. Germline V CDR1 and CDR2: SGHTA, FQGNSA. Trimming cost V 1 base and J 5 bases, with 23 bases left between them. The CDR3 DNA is TGTGCCAGCAGCTTAGATTATGGGGCCTACGGACCAAATTATGGCTACACCTTC. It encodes CASSLDYGAYGPNYGYTF. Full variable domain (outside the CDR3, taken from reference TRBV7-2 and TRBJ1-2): GAGVSQSPSNKVTEKGKDVELRCDPISGHTALYWYRQSLGQGLEFLIYFQGNSAPDKSGLPSDRFSAERTGGSVSTLTIQRTQQEDSAVYLCASSLDYGAYGPNYGYTFGSGTRLTVV.

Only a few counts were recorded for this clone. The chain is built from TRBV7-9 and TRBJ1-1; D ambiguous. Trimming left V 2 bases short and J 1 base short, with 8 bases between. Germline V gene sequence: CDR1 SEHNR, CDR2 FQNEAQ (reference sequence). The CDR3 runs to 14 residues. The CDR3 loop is CASSLLQTNTEAFF. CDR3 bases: TGTGCCAGCAGCTTATTACAGACGAACACTGAAGCTTTCTTT.

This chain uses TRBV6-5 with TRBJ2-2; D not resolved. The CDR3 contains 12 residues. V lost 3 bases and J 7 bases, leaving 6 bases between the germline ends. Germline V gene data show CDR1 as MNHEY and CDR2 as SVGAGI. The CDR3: CASSYTVGELFF. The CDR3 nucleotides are TGTGCCAGCAGTTATACAGTCGGGGAGCTGTTTTTT.

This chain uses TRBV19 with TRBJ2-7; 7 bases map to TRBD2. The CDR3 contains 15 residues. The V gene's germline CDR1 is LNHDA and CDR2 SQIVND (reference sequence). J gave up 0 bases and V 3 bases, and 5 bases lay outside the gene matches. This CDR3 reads CASSMSGGSSYEQYF. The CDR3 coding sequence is TGTGCCAGTAGTATGTCCGGGGGGAGCTCCTACGAGCAGTACTTC. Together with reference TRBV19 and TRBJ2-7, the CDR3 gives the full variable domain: DGGITQSPKYLFRKEGQNVTLSCEQNLNHDAMYWYRQDPGQGLRLIYYSQIVNDFQKGDIAEGYSVSREKKESFPLTVTSAQKNPTAFYLCASSMSGGSSYEQYFGPGTRLTVT.

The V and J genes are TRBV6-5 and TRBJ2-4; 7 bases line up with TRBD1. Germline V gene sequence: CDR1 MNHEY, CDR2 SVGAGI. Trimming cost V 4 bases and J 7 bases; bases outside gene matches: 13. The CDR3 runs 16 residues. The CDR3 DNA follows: TGTGCCAGCAGTTCTCCCAGACAGGGTGTTTTGAACATTCAGTACTTC. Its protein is CASSSPRQGVLNIQYF.

CDR3 region: CASSTTRGEETQYF. In DNA, the CDR3 is TGTGCCAGCTCAACGACCAGGGGGGAAGAGACCCAGTACTTC. V usage is TRBV18 and J usage is TRBJ2-5, with a weak D call TRBD1 (7 bases). CDR1 is KGHSH, CDR2 LQKENI, per germline. CDR3 size: 14 residues. V was clipped by 5 bases and J by 3 bases, with 13 bases between them.

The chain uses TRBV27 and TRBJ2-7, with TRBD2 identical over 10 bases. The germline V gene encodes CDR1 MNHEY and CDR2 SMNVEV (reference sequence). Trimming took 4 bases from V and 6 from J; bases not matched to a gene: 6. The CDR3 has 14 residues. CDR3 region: CASSSGLALGEQYF. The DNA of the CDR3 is TGTGCCAGCAGTTCGGGACTAGCGCTGGGCGAGCAGTACTTC.

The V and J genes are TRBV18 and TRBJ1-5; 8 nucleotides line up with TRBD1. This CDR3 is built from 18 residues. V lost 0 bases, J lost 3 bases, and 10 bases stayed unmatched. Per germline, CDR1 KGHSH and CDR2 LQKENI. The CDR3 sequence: CASSPPFSPTGDNQPQHF. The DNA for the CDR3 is TGTGCCAGCTCACCACCGTTTTCCCCGACAGGGGACAATCAGCCCCAGCATTTT.

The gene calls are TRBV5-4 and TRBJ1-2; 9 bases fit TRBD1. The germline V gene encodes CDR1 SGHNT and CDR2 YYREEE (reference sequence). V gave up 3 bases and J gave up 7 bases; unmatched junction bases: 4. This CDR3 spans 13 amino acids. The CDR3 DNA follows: TGTGCCAGCAGCTCACAGGGGGCGGGTGGCTACACCTTC. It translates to CASSSQGAGGYTF. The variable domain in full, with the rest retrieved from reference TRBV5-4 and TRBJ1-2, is ETGVTQSPTHLIKTRGQQVTLRCSSQSGHNTVSWYQQALGQGPQFIFQYYREEENGRGNFPPRFSGLQFPNYSSELNVNALELDDSALYLCASSSQGAGGYTFGSGTRLTVV.

The CDR3 sequence is CASSLVPRDNEQFF. CDR3 in DNA: TGTGCCAGCAGCTTAGTTCCGCGGGACAATGAGCAGTTCTTC. The rearrangement uses TRBV7-2 and TRBJ2-1; D may be TRBD2 (5 bases). This CDR3 region has 14 residues. V dropped 1 base and J dropped 5 bases, with 9 bases sitting between them. CDR1 is SGHTA and CDR2 is FQGNSA in the germline V gene.

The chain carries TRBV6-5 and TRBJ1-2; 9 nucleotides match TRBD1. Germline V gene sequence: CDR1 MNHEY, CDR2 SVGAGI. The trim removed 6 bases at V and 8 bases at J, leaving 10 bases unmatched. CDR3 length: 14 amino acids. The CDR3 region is CASRGSGTGLGYTF. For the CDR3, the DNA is TGTGCCAGCAGGGGGTCCGGGACAGGGCTCGGCTACACCTTC.

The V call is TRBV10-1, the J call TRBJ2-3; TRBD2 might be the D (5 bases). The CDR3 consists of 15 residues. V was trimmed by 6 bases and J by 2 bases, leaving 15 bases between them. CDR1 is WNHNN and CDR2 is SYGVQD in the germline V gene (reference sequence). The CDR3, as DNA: TGCGCCAGCAGCGGAGGACGGATCCACACAGATACGCAGTATTTT. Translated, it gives CASSGGRIHTDTQYF.